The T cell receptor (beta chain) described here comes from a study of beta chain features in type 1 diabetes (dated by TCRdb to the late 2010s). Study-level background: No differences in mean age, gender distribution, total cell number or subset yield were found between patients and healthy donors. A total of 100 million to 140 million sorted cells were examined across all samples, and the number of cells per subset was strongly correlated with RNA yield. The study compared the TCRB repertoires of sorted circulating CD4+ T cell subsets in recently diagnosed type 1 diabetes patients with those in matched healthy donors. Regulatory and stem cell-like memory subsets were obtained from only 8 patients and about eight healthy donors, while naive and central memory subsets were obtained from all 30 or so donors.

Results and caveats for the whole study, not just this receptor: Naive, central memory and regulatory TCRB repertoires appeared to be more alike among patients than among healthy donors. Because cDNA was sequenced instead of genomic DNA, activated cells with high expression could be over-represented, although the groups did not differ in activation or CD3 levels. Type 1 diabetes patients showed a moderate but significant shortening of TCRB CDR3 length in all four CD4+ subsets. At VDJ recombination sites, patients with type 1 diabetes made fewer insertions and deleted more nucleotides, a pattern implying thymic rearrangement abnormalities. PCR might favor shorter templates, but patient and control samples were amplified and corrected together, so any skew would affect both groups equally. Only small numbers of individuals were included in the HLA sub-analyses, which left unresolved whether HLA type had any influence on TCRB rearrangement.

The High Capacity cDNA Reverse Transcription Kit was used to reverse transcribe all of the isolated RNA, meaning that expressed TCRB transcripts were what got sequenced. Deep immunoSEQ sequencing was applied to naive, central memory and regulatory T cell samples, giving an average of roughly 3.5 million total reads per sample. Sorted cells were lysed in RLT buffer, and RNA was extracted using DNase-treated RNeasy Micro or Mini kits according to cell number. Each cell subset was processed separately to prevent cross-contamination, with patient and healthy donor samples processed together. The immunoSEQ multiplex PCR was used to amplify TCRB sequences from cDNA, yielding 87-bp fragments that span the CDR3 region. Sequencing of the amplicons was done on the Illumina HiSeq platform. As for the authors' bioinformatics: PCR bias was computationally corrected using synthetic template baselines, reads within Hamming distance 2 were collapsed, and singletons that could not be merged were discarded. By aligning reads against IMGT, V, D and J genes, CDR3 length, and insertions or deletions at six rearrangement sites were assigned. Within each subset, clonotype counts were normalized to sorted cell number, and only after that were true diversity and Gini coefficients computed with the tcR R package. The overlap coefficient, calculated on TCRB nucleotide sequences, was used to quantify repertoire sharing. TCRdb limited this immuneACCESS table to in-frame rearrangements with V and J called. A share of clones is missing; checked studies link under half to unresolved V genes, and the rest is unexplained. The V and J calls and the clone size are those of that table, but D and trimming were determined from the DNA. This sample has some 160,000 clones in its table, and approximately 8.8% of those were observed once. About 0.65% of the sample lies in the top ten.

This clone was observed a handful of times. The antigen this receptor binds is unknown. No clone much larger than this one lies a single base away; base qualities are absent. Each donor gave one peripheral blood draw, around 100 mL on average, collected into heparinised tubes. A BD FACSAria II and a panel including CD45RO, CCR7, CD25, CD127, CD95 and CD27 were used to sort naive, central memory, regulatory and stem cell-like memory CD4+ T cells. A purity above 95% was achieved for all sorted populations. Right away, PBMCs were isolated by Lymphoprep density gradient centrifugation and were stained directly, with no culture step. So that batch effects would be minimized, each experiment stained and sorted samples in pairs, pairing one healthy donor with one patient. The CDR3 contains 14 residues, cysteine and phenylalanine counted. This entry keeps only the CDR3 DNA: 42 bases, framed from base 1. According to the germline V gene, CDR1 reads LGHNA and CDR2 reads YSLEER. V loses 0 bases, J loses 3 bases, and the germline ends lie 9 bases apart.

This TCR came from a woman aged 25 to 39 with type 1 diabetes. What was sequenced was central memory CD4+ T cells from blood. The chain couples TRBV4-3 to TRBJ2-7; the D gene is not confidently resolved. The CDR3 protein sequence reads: CASSQDVQIYEQYF. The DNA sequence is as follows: TGCGCCAGCAGCCAAGATGTCCAGATCTACGAGCAGTACTTC.